The clone carrying this T cell receptor beta chain was detected a few times. The antigen is undetermined. Other DNA sequences within the sample encode an identical CDR3. Sequenced material consisted of expressed TCRB transcripts (all of the isolated RNA was reverse transcribed). Measured with immunoSEQ multiplex PCR; TCRdb has only the in-frame clones, and not every one. Among hundreds of thousands of clones listed, 15% to 20% were seen once. The data were taken from a study of beta chain features in type 1 diabetes. Study-level findings and limits: The naive, central memory and Treg TCRB repertoires of patients appeared to be more similar to one another than those of healthy donors. VDJ junctions in type 1 diabetes patients carried more deletions and fewer insertions.

The CDR3 is made up of 13 amino acids. Deletions cut 6 bases from V and 3 bases from J, with 8 bases between. Germline lookup yields CDR1 KGHSH and CDR2 LQKENI. The sample comprised naive CD4+ T cells from blood. The TCR sequence derives from a young woman in good health. The V call is TRBV18, the J call TRBJ1-4; D not certain. The CDR3 here is CASSPTANEKLFF. In nucleotides, the CDR3 is TGTGCCAGCTCCCCTACCGCTAATGAAAAACTGTTTTTT.